The clone carrying this TCR beta chain has only one observation. Its antigen is not identified. Just one base apart from a much larger clone, this may be a read error. The data are from a study of blood T cells in healthy people across ages. Study in general: About one barcoded beta molecule per two T cells was the capture yield of template switching. Findings and limits, study-wide: In these data, TCR beta diversity tracked strongly with naive T cell percentage.

Each donor supplied roughly 9.1 milliliters of peripheral blood. Total RNA was isolated from each sample in quantities of at least 5 micrograms. The authors ran a second PCR of about 6 to 12 cycles using a sample-barcoded 5' primer and a J-beta primer mix. TCRdb reanalysed the 5' RACE reads using MiXCR and keeps one entry per CDR3 protein. Of 700,000 or so distinct CDR3 sequences listed, 40% to 50% were seen once; the top ten hold 25% to 35%. Trimming left V 8 bases short and J 7 bases short, with 15 bases between. Germline assignment: CDR1 MNHNS and CDR2 SASEGT. This CDR3 comprises 13 residues. The sequence derives from an elderly man in good health. This sequence joins TRBV6-1 and TRBJ1-5, with a tentative D call TRBD1 (6 bases). The sequencing input was blood. The chain's CDR3 is CASGDGGRQPQHF. The CDR3 nucleotides are TGTGCCAGCGGGGATGGGGGGCGCCAGCCCCAGCATTTT.